These 25 T cell receptor beta chains originate from one sample sequenced in a study of shared clonotypes between healthy human individuals (TCRdb year 2020). Library preparation used the immunoSEQ multiplex PCR assay. TCRdb took over this immuneACCESS table, retaining in-frame rearrangements with V and J assigned. Such tables are incomplete; in checked studies, under half of the missing clones stem from an unresolved V gene, and the remainder is unexplained. This sample lists approximately 590,000 clones; 95% were detected once. The ten largest clones take up roughly 0.1% of the sample. CD8 naive samples were obtained by positive selection for CCR7 among CD45RO-negative cells, yielding a CD45RA+CCR7+ population from which TemRA cells were excluded. The sequenced material came from naive CD8+ T cells sorted from blood. The sample's cell subset or site, from its label and the paper: CD45RA+CCR7+. These receptors all stem from a woman under 40 in good health.

CDR3: CASRPRGGRYGYTF. The CDR3 coding sequence is TGTGCCAGCAGGCCACGGGGGGGTCGCTATGGCTACACCTTC. The chain joins TRBV6-5 to TRBJ1-2; D might be TRBD1 (5 bases). The CDR3 is 14 residues long. The V end was cut by 6 bases, the J end by 4 bases, with 15 bases between. Germline V gene sequence: CDR1 MNHEY, CDR2 SVGAGI.

The chain has TRBV28 and TRBJ2-6; the D is unclear. Trimming took 7 bases from V and 4 from J, leaving 11 bases between them. The CDR3 has 14 residues. CDR1 MDHEN and CDR2 SYDVKM come from the germline V gene. CDR3 nucleotides: TGTGCCAGCACCCCAGAGGCCGGGGCCAACGTCCTGACTTTC. This codes for CASTPEAGANVLTF.

The V call is TRBV6-6, the J call TRBJ2-1, with TRBD2 identical over 13 bases. Trimming at V came to 6 bases and at J to 8 bases, leaving 7 bases not matched to a gene. There are 15 residues in the CDR3. Germline CDR1 is MNHNY and CDR2 is SVGAGI (reference sequence). Here the CDR3 DNA reads TGTGCCAGCAGATGGACTAGCGGGAGTTCCGATGAGCAGTTCTTC. Protein sequence: CASRWTSGSSDEQFF.

The V gene is TRBV4-2, the J gene TRBJ1-2; the D is unclear. The length of the CDR3 is 16 residues. CDR1 LGHNA and CDR2 YNFKEQ come from the germline V gene. V gave up 4 bases and J gave up 8 bases, with 23 bases separating them. DNA of the CDR3: TGTGCCAGCAGCCCACGAGGATGGGAGCCTAGAGCCGGCTACACCTTC. Residues: CASSPRGWEPRAGYTF.

The V and J genes are TRBV10-3 and TRBJ1-1; no definite D call. Germline-derived CDR1 and CDR2 are ENHRY and SYGVKD. The CDR3 loop spans 16 amino acids. Trimming removed 0 bases from V and 0 bases from J, with 11 bases in between. CDR3 DNA sequence: TGTGCCATCAGTGAGTCGGCAGAGACTGTGAACACTGAAGCTTTCTTT. Translating gives CAISESAETVNTEAFF.

The genes are TRBV6-5 and TRBJ2-1; D may be TRBD2 (5 bases). V lost 1 base and J 5 bases, leaving 12 bases between the germline ends. CDR3 length: 15 residues. Germline V gene sequence: CDR1 MNHEY, CDR2 SVGAGI. This CDR3 is CASSYLAGVDNEQFF. For the CDR3, the DNA is TGTGCCAGCAGTTACTTGGCGGGCGTCGACAATGAGCAGTTCTTC.

The chain links TRBV28 to TRBJ2-7; no reliable D call. The germline V gene encodes CDR1 MDHEN and CDR2 SYDVKM. The CDR3 runs 11 residues. V was pared by 5 bases and J by 4 bases, with 6 bases between. CDR3 coding DNA: TGTGCCAGCAGTCACCAATACGAGCAGTACTTC. This codes for CASSHQYEQYF.

The chain recombines TRBV28 with TRBJ2-7, with 7 bases that match TRBD1. This CDR3 has 13 amino acids. V lost 6 bases and J lost 3; bases outside the gene matches: 5. The V gene's germline CDR1 is MDHEN and CDR2 SYDVKM. The CDR3 sequence: CASRAGTDYEQYF. CDR3 nucleotide sequence: TGTGCCAGCAGAGCCGGGACAGACTACGAGCAGTACTTC.

This chain joins TRBV27 and TRBJ2-1, with D perhaps matching TRBD1 (6 bases). V lost 5 bases and J 12 bases, leaving 14 bases between the germline ends. CDR1 and CDR2 (germline): MNHEY, SMNVEV (reference sequence). The CDR3 covers 12 residues. CDR3 loop: CASSLGTRGQFF. Here the CDR3 DNA reads TGTGCCAGCAGTCTCGGGACACGGGGGCAGTTCTTC.

DNA of the CDR3: TGTGCCAGCAGCACCGGGACTCTGACAGATACGCAGTATTTT. Amino acids: CASSTGTLTDTQYF. The chain recombines TRBV11-3 with TRBJ2-3; a possible D gene is TRBD2 (6 bases). V was shortened by 5 bases and J by 3 bases, with 12 bases between the two germline ends. The CDR3 loop spans 14 amino acids. Germline-derived CDR1 and CDR2 are SGHNT and YENEEA.

This clone appeared a few times. In nucleotides, the CDR3 is TGTGCCAGCAGTGAATCTGCGACAGTACCTAATGAAAAACTGTTTTTT. This encodes CASSESATVPNEKLFF. The chain employs TRBV25-1 and TRBJ1-4; D may be TRBD1 (5 bases). CDR3 length equals 16 residues. CDR1 is MGHDK, CDR2 SYGVNS, per germline. The V gene lost 1 base and the J gene lost 3 bases, with 12 bases spanning the gap.

J is TRBJ1-4 and V is TRBV6-1; D gene unclear. This CDR3 contains 12 residues. V gave up 2 bases and J gave up 10 bases, with 8 bases separating them. Per the germline V gene, CDR1 is MNHNS and CDR2 is SASEGT. DNA of the CDR3: TGTGCCAGCAGTGAAATCGCCCCAAAACTGTTTTTT. Translation gives CASSEIAPKLFF.

The J gene is TRBJ2-1, the V gene TRBV4-1, with 7 bases identical to TRBD1. The CDR3 sequence is 13 residues long. After removal of 0 bases from V and 9 bases from J, the junction contained 2 bases not matched to a gene. Looked up from germline, CDR1 is MGHRA and CDR2 is YSYEKL. CDR3 amino acids: CASSQDPGGEQFF. CDR3 DNA sequence: TGCGCCAGCAGCCAAGACCCAGGGGGTGAGCAGTTCTTC.

This chain joins TRBV9 and TRBJ2-5, with TRBD2 matching 13 bases. The V gene's germline CDR1 is SGDLS and CDR2 YYNGEE. With 3 bases clipped from V and 4 bases from J, the junction kept 3 bases outside the gene matches. The CDR3 sequence is 15 residues long. DNA of the CDR3: TGTGCCAGCAGCGGGGGACTAGCGGGAAGAGAGACCCAGTACTTC. Protein sequence: CASSGGLAGRETQYF.

The DNA of the CDR3 is TGTGCCAGCAGCTTGGCTGGAGGGCCGCCAGATACGCAGTATTTT. Translation: CASSLAGGPPDTQYF. This chain links TRBV5-6 with TRBJ2-3, with D maybe TRBD2 (6 bases). Looked up from germline, CDR1 is SGHDT and CDR2 is YYEEEE. There are 15 residues in the CDR3. V was shortened by 0 bases and J by 4 bases, with 12 bases between the two germline ends. The full variable domain, completed using reference TRBV5-6 and TRBJ2-3, is DAGVTQSPTHLIKTRGQQVTLRCSPKSGHDTVSWYQQALGQGPQFIFQYYEEEERQRGNFPDRFSGHQFPNYSSELNVNALLLGDSALYLCASSLAGGPPDTQYFGPGTRLTVL.

V and J are TRBV2 and TRBJ2-7; 8 bases match TRBD2. J gave up 6 bases and V 4 bases, and 5 bases lay outside the gene matches. The CDR3 loop spans 13 amino acids. Per the germline V gene, CDR1 is SNHLY and CDR2 is FYNNEI. DNA for the CDR3: TGTGCCAGCAGTGCGAGCGGGAGACTCGAGCAGTACTTC. Protein product: CASSASGRLEQYF.

The rearrangement uses TRBV5-4 and TRBJ2-7; 10 bases agree with TRBD1. Germline V gives CDR1 SGHNT, CDR2 YYREEE (reference sequence). CDR3 length: 14 amino acids. V shed 4 bases and J 5 bases; nucleotides not matched to a gene: 6. The CDR3: CASSNRDRGDEQYF. The CDR3 DNA sequence: TGTGCCAGCAGCAACCGGGACAGGGGCGACGAGCAGTACTTC. The variable domain in full, with the rest retrieved from reference TRBV5-4 and TRBJ2-7, is ETGVTQSPTHLIKTRGQQVTLRCSSQSGHNTVSWYQQALGQGPQFIFQYYREEENGRGNFPPRFSGLQFPNYSSELNVNALELDDSALYLCASSNRDRGDEQYFGPGTRLTVT.

This clone was observed a single time. The chain employs TRBV28 and TRBJ1-2; possibly TRBD1 for D (5 bases). The CDR3 runs 13 residues. Germline CDR1 and CDR2: MDHEN and SYDVKM. V was clipped by 6 bases and J by 5 bases, with 13 bases between them. In nucleotides, the CDR3 is TGTGCCAGCAGCCAAGTGGGGGGTTATGGCTACACCTTC. It translates to CASSQVGGYGYTF.

CDR3 DNA: TGTGCCAGTAGTATCTGGGGGCGTCAGCCCCAGCATTTT. It is translated as CASSIWGRQPQHF. The chain is built from TRBV19 and TRBJ1-5; a possible D gene is TRBD1 (6 bases). This CDR3 is built from 13 residues. V was pared by 3 bases and J by 6 bases, with 9 bases between. Germline V gene data show CDR1 as LNHDA and CDR2 as SQIVND (reference sequence). The whole variable domain, remainder taken from reference TRBV19 and TRBJ1-5, is DGGITQSPKYLFRKEGQNVTLSCEQNLNHDAMYWYRQDPGQGLRLIYYSQIVNDFQKGDIAEGYSVSREKKESFPLTVTSAQKNPTAFYLCASSIWGRQPQHFGDGTRLSIL.

The rearrangement joins TRBV7-9 to TRBJ1-1, with 8 bases that match TRBD1. V dropped 0 bases and J dropped 3; count of bases not matched to a gene: 12. CDR3 length: 18 residues. Per germline, CDR1 SEHNR and CDR2 FQNEAQ (reference sequence). CDR3 sequence: CASSLAGETGDLYTEAFF. The CDR3 DNA is TGTGCCAGCAGCTTAGCAGGGGAGACAGGGGACCTCTACACTGAAGCTTTCTTT.

The CDR3 nucleotides are TGTGCCAGCAGCTCCCGGACAGGTACCTACGAGCAGTACTTC. Translating it yields CASSSRTGTYEQYF. The V gene is TRBV13, the J gene TRBJ2-7; 7 bases match TRBD1. This CDR3 is 14 amino acids long. Losses at the gene ends were 4 bases for V and 2 bases for J; bases not matched to a gene: 5. Germline V CDR1 and CDR2: PRHDT, FYEKMQ (reference sequence). Supplemented by reference TRBV13 and TRBJ2-7, the full variable domain reads AAGVIQSPRHLIKEKRETATLKCYPIPRHDTVYWYQQGPGQDPQFLISFYEKMQSDKGSIPDRFSAQQFSDYHSELNMSSLELGDSALYFCASSSRTGTYEQYFGPGTRLTVT.

The V gene is TRBV28, the J gene TRBJ2-1, with TRBD1 identical over 9 bases. The germline V gene has CDR1 MDHEN and CDR2 SYDVKM. The CDR3 length is 11 residues. V dropped 11 bases and J dropped 7; count of bases not matched to a gene: 3. For the CDR3, the DNA is TGTGCCGGAGGACAGGGGAATGAGCAGTTCTTC. Translated, it gives CAGGQGNEQFF.

The V gene is TRBV5-1, the J gene TRBJ2-1; 13 bases are a match to TRBD2. With V trimmed by 4 bases and J by 6 bases, 7 bases remained unmatched. The CDR3 is 16 residues long. Germline lookup yields CDR1 SGHRS and CDR2 YFSETQ. CDR3 bases: TGCGCCAGCAGCAACCGACTAGCGGGAGGTATCAATGAGCAGTTCTTC. It specifies CASSNRLAGGINEQFF.

The genes are TRBV4-1 and TRBJ2-2; 9 nucleotides match TRBD2. The germline V gene has CDR1 MGHRA and CDR2 YSYEKL. J gave up 4 bases and V 4 bases, and 13 bases lay outside the gene matches. The CDR3 spans 18 residues. Written as DNA, the CDR3 is TGCGCCAGCAGCCCCTTATCTGGCGGGAGGGCCTCCACCGGGGAGCTGTTTTTT. This translates into CASSPLSGGRASTGELFF.

This rearrangement joins TRBV7-2 to TRBJ2-1; possible D gene TRBD1, 6 bases. Deletions cut 6 bases from V and 4 bases from J, with 13 bases between. This CDR3 has 14 residues. Germline V gene lookup returns CDR1 SGHTA and CDR2 FQGNSA. The CDR3 DNA reads TGTGCCAGCAGACAACTAGGGGGTTACAATGAGCAGTTCTTC. The encoded protein is CASRQLGGYNEQFF. The whole variable domain, filled in from reference TRBV7-2 and TRBJ2-1, reads GAGVSQSPSNKVTEKGKDVELRCDPISGHTALYWYRQSLGQGLEFLIYFQGNSAPDKSGLPSDRFSAERTGGSVSTLTIQRTQQEDSAVYLCASRQLGGYNEQFFGPGTRLTVL.